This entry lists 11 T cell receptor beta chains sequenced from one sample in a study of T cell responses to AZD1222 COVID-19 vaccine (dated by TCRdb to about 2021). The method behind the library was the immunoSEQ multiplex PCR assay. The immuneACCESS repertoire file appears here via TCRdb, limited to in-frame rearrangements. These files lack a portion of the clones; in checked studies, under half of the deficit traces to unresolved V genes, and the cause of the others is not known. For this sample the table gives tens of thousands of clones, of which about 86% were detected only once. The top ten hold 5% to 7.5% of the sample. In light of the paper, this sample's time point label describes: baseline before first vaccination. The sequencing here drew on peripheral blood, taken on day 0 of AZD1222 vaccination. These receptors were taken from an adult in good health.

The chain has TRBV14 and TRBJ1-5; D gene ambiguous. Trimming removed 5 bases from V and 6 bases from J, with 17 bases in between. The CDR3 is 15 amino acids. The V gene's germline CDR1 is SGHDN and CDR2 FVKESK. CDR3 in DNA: TGTGCCAGCAGCAACGGCGTTATAGGACGTCAGCCCCAGCATTTT. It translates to CASSNGVIGRQPQHF.

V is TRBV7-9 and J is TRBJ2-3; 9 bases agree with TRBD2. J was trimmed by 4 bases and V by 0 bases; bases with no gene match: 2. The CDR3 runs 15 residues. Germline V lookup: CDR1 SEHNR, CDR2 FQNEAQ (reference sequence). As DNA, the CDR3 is TGTGCCAGCAGCTTAGCTCCTAGCGGGGCAGATACGCAGTATTTT. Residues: CASSLAPSGADTQYF.

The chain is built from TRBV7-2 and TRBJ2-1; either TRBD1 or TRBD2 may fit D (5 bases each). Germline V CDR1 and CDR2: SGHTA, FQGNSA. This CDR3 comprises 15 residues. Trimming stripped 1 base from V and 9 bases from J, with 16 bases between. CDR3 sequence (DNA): TGTGCCAGCAGCTTAGATGGGACGAGGAGGCTTGAGCAGTTCTTC. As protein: CASSLDGTRRLEQFF.

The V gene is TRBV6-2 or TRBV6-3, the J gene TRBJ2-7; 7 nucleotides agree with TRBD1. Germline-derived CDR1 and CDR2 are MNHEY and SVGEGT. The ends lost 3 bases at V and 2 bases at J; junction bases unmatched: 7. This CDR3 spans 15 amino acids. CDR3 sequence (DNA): TGTGCCAGCAGTTATCTCCCCACAGGGGCCTACGAGCAGTACTTC. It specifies CASSYLPTGAYEQYF.

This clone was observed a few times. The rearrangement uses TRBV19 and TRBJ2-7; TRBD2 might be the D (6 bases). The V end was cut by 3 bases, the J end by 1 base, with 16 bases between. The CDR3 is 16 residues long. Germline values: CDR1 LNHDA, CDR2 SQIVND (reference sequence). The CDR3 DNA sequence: TGTGCCAGTAGTATCCCCAGGGCGACTAGGTCCTACGAGCAGTACTTC. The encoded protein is CASSIPRATRSYEQYF.

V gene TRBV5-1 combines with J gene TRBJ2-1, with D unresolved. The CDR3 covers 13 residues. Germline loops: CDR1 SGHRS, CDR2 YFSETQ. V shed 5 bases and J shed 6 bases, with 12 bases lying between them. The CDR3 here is CASSIGTPNEQFF. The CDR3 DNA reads TGCGCCAGCAGTATAGGAACCCCCAATGAGCAGTTCTTC.

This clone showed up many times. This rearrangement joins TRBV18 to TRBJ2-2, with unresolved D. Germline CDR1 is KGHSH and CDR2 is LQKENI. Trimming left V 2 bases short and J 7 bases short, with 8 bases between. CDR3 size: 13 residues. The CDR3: CASSPRRIGELFF. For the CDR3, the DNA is TGTGCCAGCTCACCAAGGCGGATCGGGGAGCTGTTTTTT.

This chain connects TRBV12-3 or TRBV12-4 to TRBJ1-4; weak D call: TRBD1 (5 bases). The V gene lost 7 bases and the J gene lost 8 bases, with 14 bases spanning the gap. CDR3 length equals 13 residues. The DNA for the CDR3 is TGTGCCAGCAACATCAGGGTCGGGGAAAAACTGTTTTTT. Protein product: CASNIRVGEKLFF.

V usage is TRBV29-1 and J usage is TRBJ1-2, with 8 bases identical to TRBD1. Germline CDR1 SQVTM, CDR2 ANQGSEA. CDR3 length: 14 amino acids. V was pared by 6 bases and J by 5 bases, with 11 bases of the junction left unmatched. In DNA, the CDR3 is TGCAGCGTCGGCGGGCAGGGGGCGGAGTATGGCTACACCTTC. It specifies CSVGGQGAEYGYTF.

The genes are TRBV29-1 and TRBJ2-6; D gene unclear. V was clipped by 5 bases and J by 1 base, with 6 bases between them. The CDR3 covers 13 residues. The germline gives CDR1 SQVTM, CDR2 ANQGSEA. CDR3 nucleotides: TGCAGCGTTTATGCATCTGGGGCCAACGTCCTGACTTTC. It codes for CSVYASGANVLTF.

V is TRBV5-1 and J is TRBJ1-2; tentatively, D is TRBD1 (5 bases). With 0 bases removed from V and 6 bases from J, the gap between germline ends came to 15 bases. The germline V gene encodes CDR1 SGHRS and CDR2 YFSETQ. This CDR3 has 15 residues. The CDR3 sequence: CASSLGAQGRDGYTF. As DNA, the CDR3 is TGCGCCAGCAGCTTGGGAGCCCAGGGAAGGGATGGCTACACCTTC.